Included here is one T cell receptor beta chain sequence, with context. There is no known antigen for this receptor. Base qualities were left out, and no much larger clone turns up one base away. The roughly 39 donors, aged about 6 to 90 years, were systemically healthy Caucasian individuals from Russia. Each donor gave ten milliliters of peripheral blood, collected into EDTA-treated Vacutainer tubes. PBMCs were isolated by Ficoll-Paque density-gradient centrifugation, with at least 7 million obtained per sample. Total RNA, at least 6 micrograms per sample, was extracted from PBMCs with Trizol reagent. Naive CD45RAhigh/CD27high T cell percentages were measured by flow cytometry on a PBMC aliquot from every donor. The data are from a study of blood T cells in healthy people across ages (dated by TCRdb to the mid-2010s). Study-wide context: Template switching captured roughly one uniquely barcoded TCR beta cDNA molecule per two T cells in model experiments. To track age-related changes in TCR beta repertoire diversity, the study relied on deep sequencing normalized with unique cDNA molecular identifiers. Four age groups were formed from the donors: young (average approximately 15 years), middle-aged (around 41), aged (over 55) and long-lived (more than 75). To avoid experimental bias, donors of different ages were distributed randomly across sequencing lanes. The study analyzed two additional independent replicas of 1 million unique cDNA reads from the same blood draw for two donors, one aged 18 to 30 and one aged 80 or older. Results and caveats for the whole study, not just this receptor: Donor CMV infection status was unknown, potentially confounding age-related changes in expanded clonotypes. As age increased, observed TCR beta diversity per million T cells dropped in a roughly linear way, and a significant reduction was already evident by age 40. Compared with the aged group, the long-lived group had more naive CD4+ T cells, fewer expanded clones and increased TCR diversity, suggesting age selection. Estimates of total diversity from one million sequenced T cells were regarded as lower bounds and underestimates. Since profiling was done on bulk unsorted PBMCs, naive and antigen-experienced compartments could not be conclusively compared. The percentage of naive T cells measured by flow cytometry correlated strongly with observed TCR beta diversity.

Libraries were constructed by 5' RACE. Instrument on record: Illumina HiSeq 2500. A second roughly 7 to 11 cycle PCR used a sample-barcoded 5' primer and a J-beta primer mix. A unique molecular identifier was introduced onto each TCR beta cDNA molecule by a template-switch 5' adaptor carrying 12 random nucleotides. Each sample yielded at least 3 million CDR3-containing paired-end reads. The Mint cDNA synthesis kit, primed by a TRBC-specific oligonucleotide, was used to synthesize first-strand cDNA from all RNA. After uracil-DNA glycosylase treatment, a first 18-cycle PCR used universal primers M1SS and BC2_uni_R on all cDNA. In the authors' own workflow: For normalization, 1 million high-quality reads, each with a distinct molecular identifier, were randomly selected from each sample. Instead of being binned into consensus sequences, reads with shared molecular identifiers were discarded. MiTCR, run with a Q25 quality threshold and the strictest error-elimination algorithm, handled CDR3 identification, clonotype clustering and error correction. A nonparametric unseen species model using Euler transformation provided a lower-bound estimate of total TCR beta diversity. The raw public data were reprocessed by TCRdb itself: fastp quality trimming at Q25, MiXCR clonotype calling, in-frame beta chains only. Each CDR3 protein appears once, grouped with its most common genes and DNA. TCRdb, not the authors, supplied the V and J calls. The sample table contains nearly 1 million distinct CDR3 sequences; only one count was recorded for about 53% of them. Over 20% of the sample belongs to the ten largest clones.

Trimming takes 0 bases off V and 2 bases off J; junction bases not matched to a gene: 11. CDR1 is given as MGHRA and CDR2 as YSYEKL, both from the germline V gene. From the cysteine through the phenylalanine, the CDR3 covers 18 amino acids. The only DNA kept is the CDR3, 54 bases in frame from the first base. The sequenced sample was blood. The chain employs TRBV4-1 and TRBJ2-3, with 7 junctional bases fitting TRBD2. The receptor was isolated from a woman aged 55-70 years in good health. The CDR3 protein is CASSQEKGQGGHTDTQYF. The DNA reads as follows: TGCGCCAGCAGCCAAGAGAAAGGGCAGGGAGGGCACACAGATACGCAGTATTTT.